One and the same sample provided the 21 T cell receptor beta chains below, sequenced in a study of blood T cell repertoires in COVID-19. The repertoire was sequenced with immunoSEQ multiplex PCR; TCRdb's copy has only in-frame clones and lacks some. The table shows 250,000 to 300,000 clones, with around 89% occurring only once. Material for sequencing was peripheral blood. The receptors were gathered from a woman aged 25 to 45 who had recovered from COVID-19.

The chain uses TRBV5-1 and TRBJ2-1; TRBD1 aligns across 11 bases. The junction had 4 bases not matched to a gene; V was cut back by 3 bases and J by 5 bases. CDR1 is SGHRS and CDR2 is YFSETQ in the germline V gene. This CDR3 contains 15 residues. The CDR3 is CASSSDRGPHNEQFF. DNA for the CDR3: TGCGCCAGCAGCTCGGACAGGGGGCCTCACAATGAGCAGTTCTTC.

DNA of the CDR3: TGTGCCAGTACCTACAGGGGGTTTGCTGAAGCTTTCTTT. Amino acids: CASTYRGFAEAFF. The V and J genes are TRBV19 and TRBJ1-1; 8 positions match TRBD1. In germline, CDR1 is LNHDA, CDR2 SQIVND (reference sequence). V lost 7 bases and J lost 6; bases outside the gene matches: 7. This CDR3 is 13 amino acids long.

Of note for this clone: This specimen includes other DNA sequences encoding the same CDR3. The chain combines TRBV5-1 with TRBJ1-3, with D hard to call. The V and J ends lost 0 bases and 4 bases respectively, with 8 bases between them. The germline CDR1 and CDR2 sequences are SGHRS and YFSETQ. There are 14 residues in the CDR3. CDR3 coding DNA: TGCGCCAGCAGCTTGGGTGCTACGGGAAACACCATATATTTT. Its translation is CASSLGATGNTIYF.

The chain is built from TRBV28 and TRBJ2-3; D uncertain. The CDR3 runs 12 residues. Germline V lookup: CDR1 MDHEN, CDR2 SYDVKM. V gave up 3 bases and J gave up 5 bases, with 6 bases separating them. CDR3 DNA sequence: TGTGCCAGCAGTTTGCCGGGAGATACGCAGTATTTT. It is translated as CASSLPGDTQYF.

This chain uses TRBV20-1 with TRBJ2-3; no firm D call. From germline, CDR1 is DFQATT and CDR2 SNEGSKA (reference sequence). The CDR3 contains 10 residues. Between the trimmed V and J ends, which lost 3 bases and 6 bases, there was a span of 4 bases. The CDR3 is CSASYDTQYF. CDR3 DNA sequence: TGCAGTGCTAGTTATGATACGCAGTATTTT.

The rearrangement uses TRBV7-2 and TRBJ1-1; possible D gene TRBD1, 6 bases. V was cut by 5 bases and J by 3 bases, with 13 bases left in between. The CDR3 extends over 14 amino acids. From germline, CDR1 is SGHTA and CDR2 FQGNSA. This CDR3 reads CASSLHRGYTEAFF. CDR3 nucleotide sequence: TGTGCCAGCAGCCTTCATAGGGGGTACACTGAAGCTTTCTTT.

The gene calls are TRBV2 and TRBJ1-1; a weak D match, TRBD1 (5 bases). Trimming removed 8 bases at V and 6 bases at J, with 16 bases between. The CDR3 sequence is 13 residues long. Germline CDR1 reads SNHLY; CDR2 reads FYNNEI. The CDR3 DNA sequence: TGTGCCAGCCCCAAGGGGAGGGGAGCTGAAGCTTTCTTT. This encodes CASPKGRGAEAFF.

CDR3 region: CASSSTGGANEKLFF. CDR3 DNA sequence: TGCGCCAGCAGCTCCACAGGGGGGGCGAATGAAAAACTGTTTTTT. This chain joins TRBV5-1 and TRBJ1-4; 8 bases are shared with TRBD1. CDR1 is SGHRS, CDR2 YFSETQ, per germline. The length of the CDR3 is 15 residues. The J segment lost 5 bases and the V segment lost 3 bases, leaving 6 bases of the junction unmatched.

The J gene is TRBJ2-5, the V gene TRBV16; tentatively, D is TRBD1 (5 bases). The CDR3 runs 13 residues. V lost 1 base and J 5 bases, leaving 8 bases between the germline ends. Germline loops: CDR1 KGHSY, CDR2 FQNENV. CDR3 residues: CASSQLTAETQYF. CDR3 nucleotide sequence: TGTGCCAGCAGCCAATTGACAGCGGAGACCCAGTACTTC.

The V call is TRBV7-2, the J call TRBJ1-1; 7 bases are shared with TRBD1. V dropped 3 bases and J dropped 0; count of bases not matched to a gene: 4. CDR1 is SGHTA, CDR2 FQGNSA, per germline. The CDR3 is 15 amino acids. The CDR3 bases are TGTGCCAGCAGCTTTAAGACAGGGATGAACACTGAAGCTTTCTTT. Translating it yields CASSFKTGMNTEAFF.

This clone was detected once. The chain carries TRBV6-5 and TRBJ1-3, with a weak D call TRBD1 (5 bases). Germline CDR1 is MNHEY and CDR2 is SVGAGI. The CDR3 length is 14 residues. V lost 8 bases and J lost 3, with 14 bases in between. The CDR3 DNA follows: TGTGCCAGCGGGCCGGGGGGTCGTGGAAACACCATATATTTT. It specifies CASGPGGRGNTIYF.

V gene TRBV5-4 combines with J gene TRBJ1-2; 7 nucleotides agree with TRBD1. Germline assignment: CDR1 SGHNT and CDR2 YYREEE (reference sequence). The length of the CDR3 is 14 residues. V shed 4 bases, J shed 8 bases, and the junction held 11 bases outside the gene matches. CDR3 DNA sequence: TGTGCCAGCAGCGATATGACAGGGCTCAAGGGCTACACCTTC. Its translation: CASSDMTGLKGYTF.

This clone was seen once. This chain connects TRBV28 to TRBJ2-1; 7 bases agree with TRBD1. J was trimmed by 3 bases and V by 4 bases; bases with no gene match: 3. This CDR3 region has 14 residues. Per germline, CDR1 MDHEN and CDR2 SYDVKM. The CDR3 region is CASSSGGNYNEQFF. The CDR3 DNA reads as TGTGCCAGCAGTTCAGGGGGTAACTACAATGAGCAGTTCTTC.

The rearrangement uses TRBV28 and TRBJ1-1; TRBD1 aligns across 7 bases. The trim removed 5 bases at V and 9 bases at J, leaving 15 bases unmatched. The length of the CDR3 is 15 residues. Germline CDR1 is MDHEN and CDR2 is SYDVKM. CDR3 sequence: CASSPQLWDSPKAFF. CDR3 coding DNA: TGTGCCAGCAGTCCCCAGCTTTGGGACAGCCCCAAAGCTTTCTTT.

CDR3 sequence reads: CASSPGLAGAPRELFF. The CDR3 DNA sequence: TGTGCCAGCAGTCCTGGACTAGCGGGGGCCCCCCGGGAGCTGTTTTTT. The V gene is TRBV27, the J gene TRBJ2-2, with 13 positions matching TRBD2. V shed 5 bases, J shed 9 bases, and the junction held 9 bases outside the gene matches. Germline V gene data show CDR1 as MNHEY and CDR2 as SMNVEV (reference sequence). The CDR3 consists of 16 residues.

The chain couples TRBV30 to TRBJ2-7; 7 bases are shared with TRBD1. CDR3 size: 14 residues. Germline CDR1 is GTSNPN and CDR2 is SVGIG (reference sequence). V shed 5 bases, J shed 3 bases, and the junction held 10 bases outside the gene matches. The CDR3 sequence: CAWAEGTANYEQYF. CDR3 sequence (DNA): TGTGCCTGGGCAGAAGGGACAGCAAACTACGAGCAGTACTTC.

The chain couples TRBV7-3 to TRBJ2-3, with 12 bases matching TRBD2. The CDR3 sequence is 16 residues long. Germline V lookup: CDR1 SGHTA, CDR2 FQGTGA. After removal of 0 bases from V and 5 bases from J, the junction contained 3 bases not matched to a gene. The CDR3 DNA is TGTGCCAGCAGCTTAACGACTAGCGGGGGCCGAGATACGCAGTATTTT. It codes for CASSLTTSGGRDTQYF.

This chain uses TRBV18 with TRBJ2-1, with D tentatively TRBD2 (6 bases). Trimming took off 2 bases at V and 6 bases at J, with 14 bases between the two ends. Germline assignment: CDR1 KGHSH and CDR2 LQKENI. This CDR3 comprises 15 residues. CDR3 amino acids: CASSPDRGKANEQFF. The CDR3 bases are TGTGCCAGCTCACCAGATCGGGGGAAGGCCAATGAGCAGTTCTTC.

This clone was seen just once. V is TRBV7-2 and J is TRBJ2-3; 8 bases are shared with TRBD2. V lost 1 base and J lost 4; bases outside the gene matches: 1. Germline V CDR1 and CDR2: SGHTA, FQGNSA. The CDR3 is made up of 14 amino acids. In DNA, the CDR3 is TGTGCCAGCAGCTTAGAAGCGGGGGCAGATACGCAGTATTTT. It is translated as CASSLEAGADTQYF. Full variable domain (rest looked up from reference TRBV7-2 and TRBJ2-3): GAGVSQSPSNKVTEKGKDVELRCDPISGHTALYWYRQSLGQGLEFLIYFQGNSAPDKSGLPSDRFSAERTGGSVSTLTIQRTQQEDSAVYLCASSLEAGADTQYFGPGTRLTVL.

The CDR3 is CASSLAWEDRGEKLFF. The DNA of the CDR3 is TGTGCCAGCAGCTTAGCGTGGGAGGACAGGGGGGAAAAACTGTTTTTT. This sequence joins TRBV7-9 and TRBJ1-4; 10 bases align to TRBD1. Germline V CDR1 and CDR2: SEHNR, FQNEAQ (reference sequence). The CDR3 covers 16 residues. The junction had 6 bases not matched to a gene; V was cut back by 0 bases and J by 8 bases.

The chain uses TRBV27 and TRBJ2-7, with 7 bases aligning to TRBD1. The trim removed 5 bases at V and 5 bases at J, leaving 12 bases unmatched. CDR3 length: 15 residues. From germline, CDR1 is MNHEY and CDR2 SMNVEV (reference sequence). The CDR3 DNA reads as TGTGCCAGCAGTGATTTCAGGACAGGAGGTAACGAGCAGTACTTC. Translating it yields CASSDFRTGGNEQYF.